Included here is one TCR beta chain sequence, with context. Its antigen is unidentified. The data originate from a study of cytomegalovirus exposure and HLA in healthy donors. Background on the study: Some 85 million unique TCRs, all from HLA-typed donors, were included in an early release of the data. Study-wide results and limits: Rare TCR sequences predominated, though certain public TCRs were found in many donors.

At collection, donors were nominally healthy, but unrecorded immune exposures were probable. 13 Jbeta primers and 60 Vbeta primers were used for the PCR. Clones were read by immunoSEQ multiplex PCR, and TCRdb kept only the in-frame ones, dropping some. The table has 200,000 to 250,000 clones, more than 60% seen once. This CDR3 comprises 13 residues. V lost 5 bases and J 5 bases, leaving 12 bases between the germline ends. Germline assignment: CDR1 SEHNR and CDR2 FQNEAQ (reference sequence). The rearrangement uses TRBV7-9 and TRBJ1-2; D may be TRBD1 (5 bases). Sequenced material: PBMCs. The receptor's source is a man aged 45-65 years in good health and CMV-seronegative. CDR3: CASSVGLGYGYTF. The DNA for the CDR3 is TGTGCCAGCAGCGTGGGACTTGGGTATGGCTACACCTTC.